These 27 T cell receptor beta chains came from one sample sequenced in a study of blood T cell repertoires in COVID-19. The repertoire was sequenced with immunoSEQ multiplex PCR; TCRdb's copy has only in-frame clones and lacks some. The top ten clones hold less than 4% of a sample with around 150,000 clones, roughly 86% of them seen once. The sequencing sample was made of PBMCs or T cells enriched from blood (not recorded which). These receptors were collected from a woman aged 50 to 60 with acute COVID-19.

The chain employs TRBV2 and TRBJ2-1, with 12 bases matching TRBD2. The CDR3 consists of 15 residues. Germline V gene sequence: CDR1 SNHLY, CDR2 FYNNEI. The junction had 7 bases not matched to a gene; V was cut back by 4 bases and J by 9 bases. DNA of the CDR3: TGTGCCAGCAGTGGACTAGCGGGAGAGGGGTTTGAGCAGTTCTTC. Translated: CASSGLAGEGFEQFF. Full variable domain (remainder filled in from reference TRBV2 and TRBJ2-1): EPEVTQTPSHQVTQMGQEVILRCVPISNHLYFYWYRQILGQKVEFLVSFYNNEISEKSEIFDDQFSVERPDGSNFTLKIRSTKLEDSAMYFCASSGLAGEGFEQFFGPGTRLTVL.

CDR3 region: CASSLTGQFNEKLFF. The CDR3 DNA reads as TGCGCCAGCAGCTTGACGGGACAGTTTAATGAAAAACTGTTTTTT. The rearrangement uses TRBV5-1 and TRBJ1-4; 7 nucleotides agree with TRBD1. V shed 1 base and J 4 bases; nucleotides not matched to a gene: 4. The germline CDR1 and CDR2 sequences are SGHRS and YFSETQ. This CDR3 contains 15 residues.

This rearrangement joins TRBV7-2 to TRBJ1-2, with D possibly being TRBD1 (6 bases). The CDR3 extends over 18 amino acids. V lost 4 bases and J lost 4, with 25 bases in between. Looked up from germline, CDR1 is SGHTA and CDR2 is FQGNSA. DNA for the CDR3: TGTGCCAGCAGCTCCCAAGGGGGTTCGGGCGCCTTCGGCTATGGCTACACCTTC. Its protein is CASSSQGGSGAFGYGYTF.

The chain uses TRBV28 and TRBJ2-5; D is uncertain. Germline V gives CDR1 MDHEN, CDR2 SYDVKM. The CDR3 extends over 13 amino acids. Trimming shortened V by 3 bases and J by 1 base, and 6 bases separated the two germline ends. The CDR3 region has the DNA TGTGCCAGCAGTTTTCCTACCCAAGAGACCCAGTACTTC. The encoded protein is CASSFPTQETQYF.

This sequence joins TRBV27 and TRBJ2-3; 9 bases align to TRBD2. This CDR3 spans 15 amino acids. Trimming at V came to 6 bases and at J to 4 bases, leaving 8 bases not matched to a gene. From germline, CDR1 is MNHEY and CDR2 SMNVEV (reference sequence). In nucleotides, the CDR3 is TGTGCCAGCAGGGTAGCGGGAGTAGTCGCAGATACGCAGTATTTT. It codes for CASRVAGVVADTQYF.

This chain connects TRBV19 to TRBJ2-3, with a possible D match to TRBD2 (6 bases). The V gene's germline CDR1 is LNHDA and CDR2 SQIVND (reference sequence). Trimming shortened V by 3 bases and J by 0 bases, and 10 bases separated the two germline ends. The CDR3 totals 15 residues. The CDR3 spells CASSIGGTSTDTQYF. As DNA, the CDR3 is TGTGCCAGTAGTATTGGGGGGACTAGCACAGATACGCAGTATTTT. Complete variable domain (other parts from reference TRBV19 and TRBJ2-3): DGGITQSPKYLFRKEGQNVTLSCEQNLNHDAMYWYRQDPGQGLRLIYYSQIVNDFQKGDIAEGYSVSREKKESFPLTVTSAQKNPTAFYLCASSIGGTSTDTQYFGPGTRLTVL.

The chain links TRBV24-1 to TRBJ2-2; 14 bases map to TRBD2. Germline assignment: CDR1 KGHDR and CDR2 SFDVKD. V dropped 2 bases and J dropped 2; count of bases not matched to a gene: 3. The CDR3 covers 18 residues. Here the CDR3 reads CATSDSGLAGVNTGELFF. The CDR3 DNA follows: TGTGCCACCAGTGATTCGGGACTAGCGGGAGTAAACACCGGGGAGCTGTTTTTT.

This clone occurred once. The CDR3 DNA sequence: TGTGCCACCAGTGATCCCGGGACACTTCAAGAGACCCAGTACTTC. Protein: CATSDPGTLQETQYF. The rearrangement joins TRBV24-1 to TRBJ2-5, with TRBD1 as a possible D gene (6 bases). This CDR3 contains 15 residues. CDR1 and CDR2 (germline): KGHDR, SFDVKD. Trimming shortened V by 3 bases and J by 2 bases, and 12 bases separated the two germline ends.

The chain combines TRBV9 with TRBJ2-7, with 11 nucleotides matching TRBD2. Germline assignment: CDR1 SGDLS and CDR2 YYNGEE. This CDR3 contains 16 residues. V shed 0 bases and J 3 bases; nucleotides not matched to a gene: 5. The CDR3 protein is CASSVATSGSIYEQYF. CDR3 coding DNA: TGTGCCAGCAGCGTAGCTACTAGCGGGAGTATCTACGAGCAGTACTTC. Full variable domain (missing parts from reference TRBV9 and TRBJ2-7): DSGVTQTPKHLITATGQRVTLRCSPRSGDLSVYWYQQSLDQGLQFLIQYYNGEERAKGNILERFSAQQFPDLHSELNLSSLELGDSALYFCASSVATSGSIYEQYFGPGTRLTVT.

The chain couples TRBV2 to TRBJ2-1; TRBD2 matches 12 bases. This CDR3 is 12 amino acids long. Germline V gene data show CDR1 as SNHLY and CDR2 as FYNNEI. V dropped 5 bases and J dropped 15; count of bases not matched to a gene: 5. DNA of the CDR3: TGTGCCAGCAGTTGGACTAGCGGGATGGGGTTCTTC. This translates into CASSWTSGMGFF.

The rearrangement uses TRBV7-9 and TRBJ2-4; D possibly corresponds to TRBD2 (5 bases). Deletions cut 6 bases from V and 6 bases from J, with 12 bases between. The CDR3 is 13 residues long. Germline-derived CDR1 and CDR2 are SEHNR and FQNEAQ (reference sequence). CDR3 DNA: TGTGCCAGCAGTTCCGGCGAGGGAAACATTCAGTACTTC. Residues: CASSSGEGNIQYF.

V and J are TRBV13 and TRBJ1-2; 7 nucleotides align to TRBD1. There are 16 residues in the CDR3. After removal of 3 bases from V and 3 bases from J, the junction contained 10 bases not matched to a gene. Germline V lookup: CDR1 PRHDT, CDR2 FYEKMQ (reference sequence). The CDR3 DNA sequence: TGTGCCAGCAGCTTTACCTTAACAGGGGACGACTATGGCTACACCTTC. It encodes CASSFTLTGDDYGYTF.

V usage is TRBV7-3 and J usage is TRBJ2-3; tentative D call: TRBD1 (8 bases). This CDR3 comprises 17 residues. V was clipped by 3 bases and J by 3 bases, with 19 bases between them. The germline V gene encodes CDR1 SGHTA and CDR2 FQGTGA. CDR3 amino acids: CASSLLPTGGVTDTQYF. The CDR3 DNA follows: TGTGCCAGCAGCTTGCTACCAACAGGGGGGGTGACAGATACGCAGTATTTT.

This rearrangement joins TRBV11-2 to TRBJ2-7; 8 nucleotides match TRBD2. Germline CDR1 is SGHAT and CDR2 is FQNNGV. The CDR3 is made up of 13 amino acids. The V gene end was trimmed by 3 bases and the J gene end by 6 bases; junction bases not matched to a gene: 4. CDR3: CASSLSGSLEQYF. The CDR3 coding sequence is TGTGCCAGCAGCTTGAGCGGGAGCCTCGAGCAGTACTTC.

This clone was seen a few times. Distinct nucleotide sequences in the sample also encode this CDR3. The chain links TRBV9 to TRBJ1-3; possible D gene TRBD1, 6 bases. Germline CDR1 is SGDLS and CDR2 is YYNGEE. The CDR3 runs 14 residues. Trimming took 4 bases from V and 2 from J, leaving 10 bases between them. The CDR3 loop reads CASSPGGPGNTIYF. CDR3 DNA sequence: TGTGCCAGCAGCCCGGGGGGCCCTGGAAACACCATATATTTT.

The chain carries TRBV5-4 and TRBJ2-7; 9 nucleotides align to TRBD1. V lost 8 bases, J lost 2 bases, and 11 bases stayed unmatched. The length of the CDR3 is 15 residues. Germline CDR1 reads SGHNT; CDR2 reads YYREEE (reference sequence). The CDR3 loop is CASASGTGKTYEQYF. CDR3 in DNA: TGTGCCAGTGCGTCCGGGACAGGGAAGACCTACGAGCAGTACTTC.

The chain links TRBV11-2 to TRBJ1-2; maybe TRBD1 (6 bases). Germline CDR1 reads SGHAT; CDR2 reads FQNNGV. Trimming removed 2 bases at V and 2 bases at J, with 21 bases between. CDR3 length: 18 amino acids. The CDR3 DNA reads TGTGCCAGCAGCTTATATAATCAGGGGTTCTCGCAAAACTATGGCTACACCTTC. Translation: CASSLYNQGFSQNYGYTF.

V gene TRBV27 combines with J gene TRBJ1-2; TRBD1 matches 7 bases. The CDR3 sequence is 13 residues long. V was clipped by 8 bases and J by 4 bases; unmatched bases: 7. CDR1 is MNHEY and CDR2 is SMNVEV in the germline V gene (reference sequence). CDR3 protein: CASSDRAGYGYTF. The CDR3 nucleotides read TGTGCCAGCTCTGACAGGGCGGGCTATGGCTACACCTTC.

The chain recombines TRBV19 with TRBJ2-1; 7 positions match TRBD2. CDR3 size: 13 residues. The germline gives CDR1 LNHDA, CDR2 SQIVND (reference sequence). J gave up 13 bases and V 4 bases, and 10 bases lay outside the gene matches. Here the CDR3 DNA reads TGTGCCAGTAGTAATGGTGGGCTAGCGGCCCAGTTCTTC. Residues: CASSNGGLAAQFF.

The chain links TRBV4-3 to TRBJ2-6, with no clear D. Germline V CDR1 and CDR2: LGHNA, YSLEER. The CDR3 loop spans 16 amino acids. Trimming shortened V by 0 bases and J by 0 bases, and 6 bases separated the two germline ends. CDR3 bases: TGCGCCAGCAGCCAAGATTTGAGCTCTGGGGCCAACGTCCTGACTTTC. Protein: CASSQDLSSGANVLTF.

This clone has only one observation. This chain links TRBV5-1 with TRBJ2-3; TRBD1 aligns across 9 bases. Per germline, CDR1 SGHRS and CDR2 YFSETQ. The CDR3 runs 14 residues. After removal of 4 bases from V and 1 base from J, the junction contained 1 base not matched to a gene. CDR3 bases: TGCGCCAGCAGCAGACAGGGGGGCACAGATACGCAGTATTTT. This encodes CASSRQGGTDTQYF.

The chain combines TRBV5-8 with TRBJ2-2, with unresolved D. Per the germline V gene, CDR1 is SGHTS and CDR2 is YDEGEE. The V end was cut by 0 bases, the J end by 5 bases, with 14 bases between. This CDR3 is 16 amino acids long. The CDR3 reads CASSLEAAAGTGELFF. Written as DNA, the CDR3 is TGTGCCAGCAGCTTGGAGGCTGCCGCAGGTACCGGGGAGCTGTTTTTT.

The chain uses TRBV19 and TRBJ2-1; 7 nucleotides line up with TRBD2. The CDR3 is made up of 14 amino acids. Trimming cost V 7 bases and J 5 bases; bases outside gene matches: 8. The V gene's germline CDR1 is LNHDA and CDR2 SQIVND (reference sequence). CDR3 DNA sequence: TGTGCCAGTACTCCCGGACTAGTCCACAATGAGCAGTTCTTC. It is translated as CASTPGLVHNEQFF.

The chain is built from TRBV7-8 and TRBJ2-1; 8 bases are shared with TRBD2. This CDR3 comprises 15 residues. Germline V gives CDR1 SGHVS, CDR2 FQNEAQ. Trimming removed 4 bases from V and 9 bases from J; junction bases left unmatched: 11. CDR3 bases: TGTGCCAGCAGCTCCGCCGGGACTAGTCGTGTTGAGCAGTTCTTC. This codes for CASSSAGTSRVEQFF. Based on the CDR3 plus reference TRBV7-8 and TRBJ2-1, the full variable domain is GAGVSQSPRYKVAKRGQDVALRCDPISGHVSLFWYQQALGQGPEFLTYFQNEAQLDKSGLPSDRFFAERPEGSVSTLKIQRTQQEDSAVYLCASSSAGTSRVEQFFGPGTRLTVL.

The chain is built from TRBV19 and TRBJ1-5; D not resolved. Germline assignment: CDR1 LNHDA and CDR2 SQIVND (reference sequence). The CDR3 contains 14 residues. Trimming shortened V by 3 bases and J by 4 bases, and 10 bases separated the two germline ends. In DNA form, the CDR3 reads TGTGCCAGTAGTATGGTTGGCGGAAATCAGCCCCAGCATTTT. It is translated as CASSMVGGNQPQHF.

The chain recombines TRBV7-2 with TRBJ2-7, with 7 bases that match TRBD2. After removal of 5 bases from V and 2 bases from J, the junction contained 9 bases not matched to a gene. The CDR3 sequence is 15 residues long. Germline values: CDR1 SGHTA, CDR2 FQGNSA. CDR3 nucleotide sequence: TGTGCCAGCAGCCCGCGAGGGCTAGCGGCCTACGAGCAGTACTTC. Translation: CASSPRGLAAYEQYF.

J is TRBJ2-2 and V is TRBV11-3, with 9 positions matching TRBD2. CDR3 length equals 16 residues. The germline gives CDR1 SGHNT, CDR2 YENEEA. With 5 bases clipped from V and 3 bases from J, the junction kept 7 bases outside the gene matches. The CDR3 here is CASSPGLAGYTGELFF. The DNA of the CDR3 is TGTGCCAGCAGCCCCGGGCTAGCGGGATACACCGGGGAGCTGTTTTTT.